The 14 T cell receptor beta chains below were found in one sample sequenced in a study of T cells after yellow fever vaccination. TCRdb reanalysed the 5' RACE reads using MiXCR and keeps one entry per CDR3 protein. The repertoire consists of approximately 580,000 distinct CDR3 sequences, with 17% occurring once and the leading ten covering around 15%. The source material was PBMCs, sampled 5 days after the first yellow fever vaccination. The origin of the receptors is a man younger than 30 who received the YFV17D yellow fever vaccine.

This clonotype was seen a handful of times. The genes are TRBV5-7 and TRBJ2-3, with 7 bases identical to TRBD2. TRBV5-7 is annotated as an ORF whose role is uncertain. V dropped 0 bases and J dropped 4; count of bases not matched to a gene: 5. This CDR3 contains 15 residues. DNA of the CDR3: TGTGCCAGCAGCTTGGGAGGCGGGGGTCCAGATACGCAGTATTTT. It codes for CASSLGGGGPDTQYF.

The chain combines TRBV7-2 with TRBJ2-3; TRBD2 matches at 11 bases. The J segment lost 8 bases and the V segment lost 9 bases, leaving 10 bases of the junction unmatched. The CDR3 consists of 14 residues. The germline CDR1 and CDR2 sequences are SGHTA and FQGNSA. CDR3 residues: CASRLAGRRGTQYF. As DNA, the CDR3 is TGTGCCAGTAGACTAGCGGGGAGGAGGGGTACGCAGTATTTT. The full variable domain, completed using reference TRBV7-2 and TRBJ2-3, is GAGVSQSPSNKVTEKGKDVELRCDPISGHTALYWYRQSLGQGLEFLIYFQGNSAPDKSGLPSDRFSAERTGGSVSTLTIQRTQQEDSAVYLCASRLAGRRGTQYFGPGTRLTVL.

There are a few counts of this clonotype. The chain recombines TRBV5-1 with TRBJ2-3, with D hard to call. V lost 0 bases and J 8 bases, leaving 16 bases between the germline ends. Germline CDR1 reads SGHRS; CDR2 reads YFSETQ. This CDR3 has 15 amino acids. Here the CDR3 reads CASSLAENPSSTQYF. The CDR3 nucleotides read TGCGCCAGCAGCTTGGCCGAGAACCCATCGAGTACGCAGTATTTT.

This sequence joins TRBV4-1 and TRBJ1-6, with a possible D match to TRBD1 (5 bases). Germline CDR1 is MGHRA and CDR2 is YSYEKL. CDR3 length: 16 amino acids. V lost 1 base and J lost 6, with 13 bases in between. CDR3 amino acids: CASSQAPGTVNSPLHF. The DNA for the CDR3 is TGCGCCAGCAGCCAAGCCCCCGGGACGGTTAATTCACCCCTCCACTTT.

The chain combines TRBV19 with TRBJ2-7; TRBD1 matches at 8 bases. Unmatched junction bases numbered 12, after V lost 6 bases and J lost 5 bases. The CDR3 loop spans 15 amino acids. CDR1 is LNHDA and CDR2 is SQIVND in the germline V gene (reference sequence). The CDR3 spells CASRGMRQGSHEQYF. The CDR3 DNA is TGTGCCAGTAGGGGGATGAGACAGGGGTCCCACGAGCAGTACTTC.

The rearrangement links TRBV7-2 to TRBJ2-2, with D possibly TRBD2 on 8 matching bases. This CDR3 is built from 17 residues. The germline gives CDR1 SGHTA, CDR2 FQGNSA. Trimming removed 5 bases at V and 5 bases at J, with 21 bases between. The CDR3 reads CASSPKGAGGFTGELFF. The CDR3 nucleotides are TGTGCCAGCAGCCCCAAGGGGGCGGGGGGTTTTACCGGGGAGCTGTTTTTT.

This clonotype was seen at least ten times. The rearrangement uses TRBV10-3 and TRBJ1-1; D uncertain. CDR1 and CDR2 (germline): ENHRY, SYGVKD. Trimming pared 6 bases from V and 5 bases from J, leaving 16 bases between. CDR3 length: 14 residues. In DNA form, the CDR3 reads TGTGCCATCAGACAAGGGCCCATGGGGACTGAAGCTTTCTTT. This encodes CAIRQGPMGTEAFF.

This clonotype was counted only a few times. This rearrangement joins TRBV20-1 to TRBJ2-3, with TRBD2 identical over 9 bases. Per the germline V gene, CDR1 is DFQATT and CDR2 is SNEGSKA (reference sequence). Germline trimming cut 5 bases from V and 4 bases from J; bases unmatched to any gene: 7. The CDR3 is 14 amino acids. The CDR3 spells CSAGGGGAADTQYF. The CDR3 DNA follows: TGCAGTGCTGGGGGCGGGGGGGCCGCAGATACGCAGTATTTT.

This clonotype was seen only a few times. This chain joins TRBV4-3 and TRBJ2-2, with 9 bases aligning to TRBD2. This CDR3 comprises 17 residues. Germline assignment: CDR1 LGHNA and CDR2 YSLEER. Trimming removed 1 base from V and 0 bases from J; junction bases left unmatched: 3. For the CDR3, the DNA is TGCGCCAGCAGCCAAGGGGGCGGGGGGGCGAACACCGGGGAGCTGTTTTTT. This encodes CASSQGGGGANTGELFF.

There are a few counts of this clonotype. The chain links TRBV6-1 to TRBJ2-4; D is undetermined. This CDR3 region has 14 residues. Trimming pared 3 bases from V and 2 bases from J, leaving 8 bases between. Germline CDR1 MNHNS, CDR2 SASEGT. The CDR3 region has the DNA TGTGCCAGCAGTGACTTCAGGACCAAAAACATTCAGTACTTC. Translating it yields CASSDFRTKNIQYF.

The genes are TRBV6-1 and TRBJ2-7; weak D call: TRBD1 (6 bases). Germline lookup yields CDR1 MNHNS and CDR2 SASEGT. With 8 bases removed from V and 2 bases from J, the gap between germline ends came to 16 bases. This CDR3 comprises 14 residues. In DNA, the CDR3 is TGTGCCAGCCATAGAGAAAGGACAGCCTACGAGCAGTACTTC. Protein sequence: CASHRERTAYEQYF.

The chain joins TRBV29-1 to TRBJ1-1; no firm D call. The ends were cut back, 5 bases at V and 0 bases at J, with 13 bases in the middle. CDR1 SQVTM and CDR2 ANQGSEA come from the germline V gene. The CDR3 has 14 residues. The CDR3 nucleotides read TGCAGCGTTCGAGGGCCGGGGATGAACACTGAAGCTTTCTTT. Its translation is CSVRGPGMNTEAFF.

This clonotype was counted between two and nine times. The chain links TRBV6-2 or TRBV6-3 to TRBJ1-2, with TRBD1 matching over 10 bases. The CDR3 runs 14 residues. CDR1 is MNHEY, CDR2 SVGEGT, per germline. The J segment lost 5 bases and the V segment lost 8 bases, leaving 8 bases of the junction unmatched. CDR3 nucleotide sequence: TGTGCCAGCGCTCCGGGACAGGGGTTTTATGGCTACACCTTC. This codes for CASAPGQGFYGYTF.

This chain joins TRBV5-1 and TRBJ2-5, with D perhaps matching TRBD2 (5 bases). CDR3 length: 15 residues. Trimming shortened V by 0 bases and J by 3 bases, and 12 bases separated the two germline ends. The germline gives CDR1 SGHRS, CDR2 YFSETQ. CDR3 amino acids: CASSLERAGEETQYF. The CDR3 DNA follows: TGCGCCAGCAGCTTGGAGAGGGCGGGCGAAGAGACCCAGTACTTC.